Listed below are T cell receptor beta chains from one sample, sequenced in a study of control samples from healthy donors and cancer patients. Here immunoSEQ multiplex PCR was the method, and the copy in TCRdb shows in-frame clones only, minus some. The sample has roughly 150,000 clones; more than 85% are singletons. The sequencing sample was made of blood. Every receptor here comes from a woman aged 30 to 39 in good health. The CDR3 runs from the conserved cysteine through the conserved F or W. D genes are given only for firm matches. Not every row has a clone size; where given, it reads once, few, many or a size class.

TRBJ1-4 | few | - | TRBV4-1 | TGCGCCAGCAGCCAAGAAATCGCATCCGGTGAAAAACTGTTTTTT | CASSQEIASGEKLFF
TRBJ2-1 | - | - | TRBV7-9 | TGTGCCAGCAGACCGGGACTCCCACACAATGAGCAGTTCTTC | CASRPGLPHNEQFF
TRBJ2-6 | - | - | TRBV19 | TGTGCCAGTAGTATATTGGGTTCGGGGGCCAACGTCCTGACTTTC | CASSILGSGANVLTF
TRBJ2-7 | - | - | TRBV6-5 | TGTGCCAGCAGCCCGCCAGGTCGCGAGCAGTACTTC | CASSPPGREQYF
TRBJ1-5 | - | - | TRBV28 | TGTGCCAGCAGTTTCCCCGATCAGCCCCAGCATTTT | CASSFPDQPQHF
TRBJ2-3 | - | - | TRBV19 | TGTGCCAGTAGTATAGCCCGGGCAGATACGCAGTATTTT | CASSIARADTQYF
TRBJ1-1 | - | - | TRBV5-5 | TGTGCCAGCAGCCCCGGTTCGAGGCGAGGGACTGAAGCTTTCTTT | CASSPGSRRGTEAFF
TRBJ2-1 | - | - | TRBV2 | TGTGCCAGCAACCAGGAAATCAATGAGCAGTTCTTC | CASNQEINEQFF
TRBJ1-6 | - | - | TRBV28 | TGTGCCAGCACCACCGACGGCGTTAATTCACCCCTCCACTTT | CASTTDGVNSPLHF
TRBJ2-7 | - | TRBD2 | TRBV6-1 | TGTGCCAGCAGTGTTAGACTAGCGGGAGCTGAAGACGAGCAGTACTTC | CASSVRLAGAEDEQYF
TRBJ1-1 | - | - | TRBV29-1 | TGCAGCGTTGCACTGAACACTGAAGCTTTCTTT | CSVALNTEAFF
TRBJ2-6 | - | - | TRBV6-1 | TGTGCCAGCAGTGAAGCCCTTGAGGCCGGGGCCAACGTCCTGACTTTC | CASSEALEAGANVLTF
TRBJ1-5 | - | - | TRBV3-1/TRBV3-2 | TGTGCCAGCAGCCAAGGGCAAGGACAGCCCCAGCATTTT | CASSQGQGQPQHF
TRBJ1-1 | - | - | TRBV2 | TGTGCCAGCAGTGAACTTGGACGTTTGGGGGCTGAAGCTTTCTTT | CASSELGRLGAEAFF
TRBJ2-2 | - | - | TRBV9 | TGTGCCAGCAGCGTAGTCCCAACAAGGGACACCGGGGAGCTGTTTTTT | CASSVVPTRDTGELFF
TRBJ2-7 | - | TRBD2 | TRBV6-1 | TGTGCCAGCAGTGATACTAGCGGGGTGAGAGTCCACGAGCAGTACTTC | CASSDTSGVRVHEQYF
TRBJ1-5 | - | - | TRBV30 | TGTGCCTGGAGTGTACAGGGCAATCAGCCCCAGCATTTT | CAWSVQGNQPQHF
TRBJ2-5 | once | - | TRBV28 | TGTGCCAGCAGTTTATTAGTGGGGGGCAGGGAAGAGACCCAGTACTTC | CASSLLVGGREETQYF
TRBJ2-1 | - | - | TRBV6-5 | TGTGCCAGCAGTAAAAGACACTACAATGAGCAGTTCTTC | CASSKRHYNEQFF
TRBJ1-1 | - | TRBD1 | TRBV18 | TGTGCCAGCTCAGCCTCAGGGGGGAACACTGAAGCTTTCTTT | CASSASGGNTEAFF
TRBJ2-7 | - | TRBD2 | TRBV19 | TGTGCCAGTAGAACTAGCGGGGGTTACGAGCAGTACTTC | CASRTSGGYEQYF
TRBJ2-1 | - | TRBD2 | TRBV20-1 | TGCAGTGCTAGTCGACTAGCGGGAACTAGCTCCTACAATGAGCAGTTCTTC | CSASRLAGTSSYNEQFF
TRBJ1-1 | - | - | TRBV2 | TGTGCCAGCAGAGCACAGGGGAACACTGAAGCTTTCTTT | CASRAQGNTEAFF